This T cell receptor (beta chain) comes out of a study of shared clonotypes between healthy human individuals. Clones were sequenced by immunoSEQ multiplex PCR, and TCRdb holds only the in-frame ones, with some missing. Of a few hundred thousand clones in the sample, around 72% are singletons; the top ten hold about 9.3%. This CDR3 has 16 residues. The V end lost 4 bases, the J end lost 4 bases, and 19 bases lay between the germline ends. Germline V CDR1 and CDR2: SEHNR, FQNEAQ (reference sequence). The chain joins TRBV7-9 to TRBJ1-1; D gene unclear. This TCR came from a man aged 30-40 years in good health. The sequenced sample consisted of memory CD4+ T cells sorted from blood. Subset given: CD45RA-negative fraction. The CDR3 nucleotides are TGTGCCAGCAGCTCCATCGGACGGAGTCTAGGCACTGAAGCTTTCTTT. Translated, it gives CASSSIGRSLGTEAFF. The variable domain in full, with the rest retrieved from reference TRBV7-9 and TRBJ1-1, is DTGVSQNPRHKITKRGQNVTFRCDPISEHNRLYWYRQTLGQGPEFLTYFQNEAQLEKSRLLSDRFSAERPKGSFSTLEIQRTEQGDSAMYLCASSSIGRSLGTEAFFGQGTRLTVV.